This T cell receptor (beta chain) was recovered during a study of CD8+CD57+ T cells in acquired aplastic anemia. Genomic DNA templated the TCR beta VDJ and CDR3 profiling. TCRdb ran MiXCR on the reads and lists one entry per CDR3 protein. The table has more than 45,000 distinct CDR3 sequences, around two thirds seen once. Trimming removed 5 bases at V and 7 bases at J, with 14 bases between. This CDR3 has 14 amino acids. From germline, CDR1 is ENHRY and CDR2 SYGVKD. This clonotype has more than one count but fewer than ten. The clonotype was recovered from a human donor in good health, serving as a control. The V gene is TRBV10-3, the J gene TRBJ1-4, with D possibly matching TRBD1 (6 bases). The sequenced sample consisted of sorted CD4+, CD8+, or CD8+CD57+ T cells (not recorded which) from PBMCs. This CDR3 is CAISPGTLGEKLFF. CDR3 nucleotide sequence: TGTGCCATCAGTCCCGGGACATTGGGTGAAAAACTGTTTTTT.